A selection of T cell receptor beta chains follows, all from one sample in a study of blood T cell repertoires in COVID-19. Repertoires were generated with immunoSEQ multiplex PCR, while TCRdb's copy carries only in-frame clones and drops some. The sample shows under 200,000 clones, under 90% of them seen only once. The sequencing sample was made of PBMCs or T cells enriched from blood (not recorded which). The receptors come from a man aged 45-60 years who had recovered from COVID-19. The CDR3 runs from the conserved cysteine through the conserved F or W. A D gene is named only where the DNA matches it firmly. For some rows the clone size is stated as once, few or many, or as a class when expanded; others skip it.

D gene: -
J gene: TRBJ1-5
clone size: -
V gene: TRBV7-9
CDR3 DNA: TGTGCCAGCAGCTTAGACAGGGTGGGCAATCAGCCCCAGCATTTT
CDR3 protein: CASSLDRVGNQPQHF

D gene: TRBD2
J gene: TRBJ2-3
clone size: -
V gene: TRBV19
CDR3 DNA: TGTGCCAGTAGTATGAGACTAGCGGGGGGGGTTAATAGCGGCACAGATACGCAGTATTTT
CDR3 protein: CASSMRLAGGVNSGTDTQYF

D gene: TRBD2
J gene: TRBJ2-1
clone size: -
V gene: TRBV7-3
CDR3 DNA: TGTGCCAGCAGCATAGCGGGGGGGTCCTACAATGAGCAGTTCTTC
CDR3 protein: CASSIAGGSYNEQFF

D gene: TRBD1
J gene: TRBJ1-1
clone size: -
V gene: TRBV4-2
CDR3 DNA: TGTGCCAGCAGGATAGGGACAGGGATTTTTGCGCAGGGTGAAGCTTTCTTT
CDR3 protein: CASRIGTGIFAQGEAFF

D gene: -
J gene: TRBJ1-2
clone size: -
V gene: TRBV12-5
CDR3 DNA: TGTGCTAGTGGTCCTCCGGCCGGGGGGGGTAATTATGGCTACACCTTC
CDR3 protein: CASGPPAGGGNYGYTF

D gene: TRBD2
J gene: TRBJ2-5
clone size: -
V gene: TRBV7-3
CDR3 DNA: TGTGCCAGCAGCCGCGGGGGTTGGTCGGGAGAGACCCAGTACTTC
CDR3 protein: CASSRGGWSGETQYF

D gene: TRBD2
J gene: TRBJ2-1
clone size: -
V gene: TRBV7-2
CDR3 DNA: TGTGCCAGCAGACTAAGCGGGGGCGGACGGGATGAGCAGTTCTTC
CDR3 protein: CASRLSGGGRDEQFF

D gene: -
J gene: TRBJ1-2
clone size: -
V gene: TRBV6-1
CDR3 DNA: TGTGCCAGCAGTGAAGCGAGGACAGCTTTCTATGGCTACACCTTC
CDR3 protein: CASSEARTAFYGYTF

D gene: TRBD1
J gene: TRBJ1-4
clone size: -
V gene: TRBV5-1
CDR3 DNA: TGCGCCAGCAGCGATACTACAGGGGTGGGAAAACTGTTTTTT
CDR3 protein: CASSDTTGVGKLFF

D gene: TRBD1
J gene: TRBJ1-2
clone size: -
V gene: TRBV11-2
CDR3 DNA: TGTGCCAGCAGCTTAGATCCACAGGGGACTAACTATGGCTACACCTTC
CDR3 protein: CASSLDPQGTNYGYTF

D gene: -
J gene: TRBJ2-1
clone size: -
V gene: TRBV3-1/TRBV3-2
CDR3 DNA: TGTGCCAGCAGCCAAGGGGCAGGGGTAACGGGGATTAGGGGAGAGCAGTTCTTC
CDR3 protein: CASSQGAGVTGIRGEQFF

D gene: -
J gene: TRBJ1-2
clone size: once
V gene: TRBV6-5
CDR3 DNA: TGTGCCAGCATCAATTGGTCGGGAGAGGGCTACACCTTC
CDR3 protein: CASINWSGEGYTF

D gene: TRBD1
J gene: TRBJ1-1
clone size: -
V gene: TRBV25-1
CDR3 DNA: TGTGCCAGCAGTGAATCAAGGGGGCAGAACACTGAAGCTTTCTTT
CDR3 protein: CASSESRGQNTEAFF

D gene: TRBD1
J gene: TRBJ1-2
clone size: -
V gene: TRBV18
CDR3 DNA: TGTGCCAGCTCACCGGACAGGGCTGGCGGCTACACCTTC
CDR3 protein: CASSPDRAGGYTF

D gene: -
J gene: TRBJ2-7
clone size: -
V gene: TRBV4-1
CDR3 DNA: TGCGCCAGCAGCCAAGATCGAGGCGACCGATCCTACGAGCAGTACTTC
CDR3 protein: CASSQDRGDRSYEQYF

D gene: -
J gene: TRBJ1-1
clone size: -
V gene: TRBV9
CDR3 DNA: TGTGCCAGCGGGGCAGGGATGAACACTGAAGCTTTCTTT
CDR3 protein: CASGAGMNTEAFF

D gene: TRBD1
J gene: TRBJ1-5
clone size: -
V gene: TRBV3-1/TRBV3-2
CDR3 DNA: TGTGCCAGCAGCCAAACGGGGACAGGGGTACAGCCCCAGCATTTT
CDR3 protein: CASSQTGTGVQPQHF

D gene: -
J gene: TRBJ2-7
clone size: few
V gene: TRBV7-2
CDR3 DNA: TGTGCCAGCAGCTTAGTAGCGGCTAGCTCCTACGAGCAGTACTTC
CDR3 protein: CASSLVAASSYEQYF

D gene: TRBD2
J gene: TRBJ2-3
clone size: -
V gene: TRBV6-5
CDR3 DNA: TGTGCCAGCAGTTACTCGGGGACTACAGCAGATACGCAGTATTTT
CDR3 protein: CASSYSGTTADTQYF

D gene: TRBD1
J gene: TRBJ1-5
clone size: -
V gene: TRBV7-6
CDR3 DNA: TGTGCCAGCAGCTTGTTGGGACAGGGGAGTTTGCAGCCCCAGCATTTT
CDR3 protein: CASSLLGQGSLQPQHF

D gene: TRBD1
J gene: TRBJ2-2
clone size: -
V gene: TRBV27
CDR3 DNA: TGTGCCAGCAAGGGGGGACAGGGGGCGCGGAAGGCCGGGGAGCTGTTTTTT
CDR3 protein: CASKGGQGARKAGELFF

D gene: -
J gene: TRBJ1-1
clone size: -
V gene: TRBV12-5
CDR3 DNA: TGTGCTAGTGCCGTGGCCGGGGGCACTGAAGCTTTCTTT
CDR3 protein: CASAVAGGTEAFF

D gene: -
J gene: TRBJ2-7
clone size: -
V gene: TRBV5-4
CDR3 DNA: TGTGCCAGCAGTTCTACAGGGCTCTACGAGCAGTACTTC
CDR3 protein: CASSSTGLYEQYF

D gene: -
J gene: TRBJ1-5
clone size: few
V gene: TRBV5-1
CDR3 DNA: TGCGCCAGCAGCTTGGACGCGGGAGGCAATCAGCCCCAGCATTTT
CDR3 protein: CASSLDAGGNQPQHF

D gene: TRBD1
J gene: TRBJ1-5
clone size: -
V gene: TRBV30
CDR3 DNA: TGTGCCTGGAGTGCCGGGACAGGGGGCCAGCCCCAGCATTTT
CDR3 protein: CAWSAGTGGQPQHF

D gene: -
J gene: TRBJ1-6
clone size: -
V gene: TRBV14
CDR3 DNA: TGTGCCAGCAGCCTAGGGAGGAACTATAATTCACCCCTCCACTTT
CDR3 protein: CASSLGRNYNSPLHF

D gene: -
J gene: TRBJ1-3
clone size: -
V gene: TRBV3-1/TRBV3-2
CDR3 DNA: TGTGCCAGCAGCCCCCCCGGGGGGTACTCTGGAAACACCATATATTTT
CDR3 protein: CASSPPGGYSGNTIYF

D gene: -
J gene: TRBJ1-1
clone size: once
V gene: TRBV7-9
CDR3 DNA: TGTGCCAGCAGCTTAGCGGTTGGGGACACACAAGAAGCTTTCTTT
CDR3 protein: CASSLAVGDTQEAFF

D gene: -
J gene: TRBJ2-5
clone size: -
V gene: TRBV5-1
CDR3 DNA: TGCGCCAGCAGTCCTGCCATATCGGGGGAGACCCAGTACTTC
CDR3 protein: CASSPAISGETQYF

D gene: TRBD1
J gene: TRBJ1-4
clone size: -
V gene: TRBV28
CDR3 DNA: TGTGCCAGCAGTTTCCTCTCGGACAGGGATAATGAAAAACTGTTTTTT
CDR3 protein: CASSFLSDRDNEKLFF

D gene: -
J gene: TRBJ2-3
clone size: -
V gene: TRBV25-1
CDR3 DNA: TGTGCCAGCAGCTCTTATTACTTCGACACAGATACGCAGTATTTT
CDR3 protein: CASSSYYFDTDTQYF

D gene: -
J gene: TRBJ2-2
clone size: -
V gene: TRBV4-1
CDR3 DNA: TGCGCCAGCAGCCAACGTTCCGGACAGCAACAAAGTAACACCGGGGAGCTGTTTTTT
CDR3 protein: CASSQRSGQQQSNTGELFF

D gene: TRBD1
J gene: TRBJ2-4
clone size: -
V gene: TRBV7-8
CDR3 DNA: TGTGCCAGCAGTTCACTCCAGACAGGGGATCTGTGGAACATTCAGTACTTC
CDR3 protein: CASSSLQTGDLWNIQYF

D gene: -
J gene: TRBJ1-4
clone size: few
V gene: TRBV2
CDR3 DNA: TGTGCCAGCAGTGAACTGCGTGAAAAACTGTTTTTT
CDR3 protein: CASSELREKLFF

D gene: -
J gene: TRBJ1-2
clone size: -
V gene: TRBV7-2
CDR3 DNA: TGTGCCAGCAGCTTTGTTCCAGGGGATGGCTACACCTTC
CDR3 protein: CASSFVPGDGYTF

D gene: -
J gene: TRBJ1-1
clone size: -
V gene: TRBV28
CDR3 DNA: TGTGCCAGCAGCATACCGGGACACTGGGCTTTCTTT
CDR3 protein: CASSIPGHWAFF

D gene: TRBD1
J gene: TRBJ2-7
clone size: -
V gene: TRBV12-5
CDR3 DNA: TGTGCTAGTGGTTTGTACGACGAACAGGGGCTCTCCTACGAGCAGTACTTC
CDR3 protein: CASGLYDEQGLSYEQYF

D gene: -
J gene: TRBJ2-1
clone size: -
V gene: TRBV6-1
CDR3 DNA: TGTGCCAGCAGTGATTATCCCACAGTCTTC
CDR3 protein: CASSDYPTVF

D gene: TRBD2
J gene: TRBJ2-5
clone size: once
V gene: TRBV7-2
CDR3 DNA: TGTGCCAGCAGCCCGGGACTAGCAGGGGGGATAAGGGAGACCCAGTACTTC
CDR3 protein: CASSPGLAGGIRETQYF

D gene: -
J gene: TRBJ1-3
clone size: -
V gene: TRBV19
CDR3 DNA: TGTGCCAGTAGTTCGGGGAGGGCCTCTGGAAACACCATATATTTT
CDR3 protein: CASSSGRASGNTIYF

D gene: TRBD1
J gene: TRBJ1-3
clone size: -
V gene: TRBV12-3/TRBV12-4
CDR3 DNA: TGTGCCAGCAACAACAGGGGGGGAAACACCATATATTTT
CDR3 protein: CASNNRGGNTIYF

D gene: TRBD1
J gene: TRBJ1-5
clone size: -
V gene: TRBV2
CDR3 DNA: TGTGCCAGCACGTCTCAAACTACAGGGGGGTCCCAGCATTTT
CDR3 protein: CASTSQTTGGSQHF

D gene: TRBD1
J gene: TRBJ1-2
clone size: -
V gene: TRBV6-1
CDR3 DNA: TGTGCCAGCACCGACCCTGGGACAGTCTATGGCTACACCTTC
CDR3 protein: CASTDPGTVYGYTF

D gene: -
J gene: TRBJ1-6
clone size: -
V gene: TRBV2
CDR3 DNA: TGTGCCAGCAGTGTAGGGGGATCATATAATTCACCCCTCCACTTT
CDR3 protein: CASSVGGSYNSPLHF

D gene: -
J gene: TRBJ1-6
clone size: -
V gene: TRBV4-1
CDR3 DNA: TGCGCCAGCAGCCAAGTTAAAAGGGCAGGGAATAATTCACCCCTCCACTTT
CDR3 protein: CASSQVKRAGNNSPLHF

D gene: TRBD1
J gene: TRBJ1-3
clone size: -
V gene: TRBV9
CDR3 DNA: TGTGCCAGCAGCGTAGGGGGACAGTCCTTCTCTGGAAACACCATATATTTT
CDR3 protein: CASSVGGQSFSGNTIYF